This TCR beta chain was recorded in a study of blood T cell repertoires in COVID-19. For the study at large: Both acute and convalescent COVID-19 samples were obtained from the United States, Italy and Spain. T cells, B-cell-depleted T cells, or PBMCs supplied cDNA or gDNA.

J gave up 3 bases and V 3 bases, and 4 bases lay outside the gene matches. There are 16 residues in the CDR3. Germline V gene data show CDR1 as SGHRS and CDR2 as YFSETQ. Clones were sequenced by immunoSEQ multiplex PCR, and TCRdb holds only the in-frame ones, with some missing. The sample lists roughly 260,000 clones; 80% to 90% were seen once. Cohorts were assigned according to the clinical history that participants reported. Material: PBMCs or T cells enriched from blood (not recorded which). The chain links TRBV5-1 to TRBJ1-3; the match to TRBD1 covers 12 bases. The clonotype comes from a woman aged 40 to 49 who had been exposed to COVID-19. This CDR3 is CASSSGDRGLGNTIYF. In DNA form, the CDR3 reads TGCGCCAGCAGCTCGGGGGACAGGGGGCTTGGAAACACCATATATTTT.